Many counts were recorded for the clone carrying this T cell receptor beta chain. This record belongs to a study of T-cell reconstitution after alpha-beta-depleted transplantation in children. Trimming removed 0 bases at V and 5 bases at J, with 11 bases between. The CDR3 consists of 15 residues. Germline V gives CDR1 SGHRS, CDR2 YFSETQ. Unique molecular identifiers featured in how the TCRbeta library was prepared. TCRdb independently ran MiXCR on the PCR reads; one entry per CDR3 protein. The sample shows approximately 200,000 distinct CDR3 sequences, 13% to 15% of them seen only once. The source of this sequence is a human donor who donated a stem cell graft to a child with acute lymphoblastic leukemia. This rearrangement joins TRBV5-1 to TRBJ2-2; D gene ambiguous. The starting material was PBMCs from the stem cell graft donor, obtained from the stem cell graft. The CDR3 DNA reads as TGCGCCAGCAGCTTGGCCGGGTTGGAGACCGGGGAGCTGTTTTTT. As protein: CASSLAGLETGELFF.